What follows is one T cell receptor (beta chain) and its context. Its antigen is currently unknown. This CDR3 has 13 amino acids. V lost 10 bases to trimming and J lost 2 bases, with 13 bases between them. The germline V gene has CDR1 ENHRY and CDR2 SYGVKD. The authors reverse transcribed all of the isolated RNA, so sequencing captured expressed TCRB transcripts. Method: immunoSEQ multiplex PCR; TCRdb's copy keeps in-frame clones and lacks some. The sample has about 150,000 clones; over 6% are singletons. This sample stems from a study of beta chain features in type 1 diabetes. Study results and caveats: Within each of all four CD4+ subsets, Type 1 diabetes patients had TCRB CDR3s that were moderately but significantly shorter. Sequencing of cDNA might inflate the share of cells that strongly express TCR. A pattern of fewer insertions and more deletions at VDJ junctions was seen in type 1 diabetes patients.

This chain uses TRBV10-3 with TRBJ2-3, with a possible D match to TRBD1 (6 bases). The receptor was derived from a young man with type 1 diabetes. The sample was central memory CD4+ T cells from blood. CDR3 amino acids: CASRGQHTDTQYF. Here the CDR3 DNA reads TGTGCCAGCCGTGGACAGCACACAGATACGCAGTATTTT.